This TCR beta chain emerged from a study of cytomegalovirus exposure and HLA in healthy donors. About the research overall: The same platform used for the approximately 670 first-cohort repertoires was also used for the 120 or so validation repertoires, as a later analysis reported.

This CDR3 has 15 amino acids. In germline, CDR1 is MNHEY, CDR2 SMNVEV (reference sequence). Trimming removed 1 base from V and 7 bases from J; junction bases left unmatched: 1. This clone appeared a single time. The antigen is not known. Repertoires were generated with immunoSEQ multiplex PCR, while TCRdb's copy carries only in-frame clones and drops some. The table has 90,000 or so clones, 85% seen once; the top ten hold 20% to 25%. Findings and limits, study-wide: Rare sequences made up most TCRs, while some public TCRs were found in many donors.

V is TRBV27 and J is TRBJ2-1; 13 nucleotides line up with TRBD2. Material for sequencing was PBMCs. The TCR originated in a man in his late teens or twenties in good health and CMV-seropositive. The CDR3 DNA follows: TGTGCCAGCAGTTTATGGACTAGCGGGAGTAATGAGCAGTTCTTC. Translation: CASSLWTSGSNEQFF.